This is a list of T cell receptor beta chains from one sample in a study of post-analysis software for immune sequencing data. Using its own MiXCR run on the PCR reads, TCRdb lists one record per CDR3 protein. The data contain hundreds of thousands of distinct CDR3 sequences, over 45% of them singletons. The specimen sequenced was blood. Receptor source: a girl aged 2-10 years with multiple sclerosis. Both conserved end residues are part of each CDR3. A D gene is named only where the DNA matches it firmly. The size entry is marked missing in some rows and otherwise reads once, few, many or a size class.

j_call d_call clone_size v_call cdr3_nt cdr3_aa
TRBJ1-2 - - TRBV2 TGTGCCAGCAGGGGAGGGGGAAATGGCTACACCTTC CASRGGGNGYTF
TRBJ2-7 TRBD1 few TRBV12-3/TRBV12-4 TGTGCCAGCAGTTTTGTGGCAGGGGGCTACGAGCAGTACTTC CASSFVAGGYEQYF
TRBJ2-3 TRBD1 - TRBV28 TGTGCCAGCAGACGACAGGGGTCCCCAGATACGCAGTATTTT CASRRQGSPDTQYF
TRBJ1-2 TRBD1 - TRBV4-1 TGCGTCAGCAGCCTTGGGACAGGGGAAGGCTACACCTTC CVSSLGTGEGYTF
TRBJ2-2 - - TRBV12-3/TRBV12-4 TGTGCCAGCAGTTTAATCCAGGGTAACGGGGAGCTGTTTTTT CASSLIQGNGELFF
TRBJ2-3 - - TRBV7-2 TGTGCCAGCAGCCCTCCGGGACAACCGATGGATACGCAGTATTTT CASSPPGQPMDTQYF
TRBJ1-2 - - TRBV7-9 TGTGCCAGCAGCTTAGGGACTGCTCTTTATGGCTACATCTTC CASSLGTALYGYIF
TRBJ2-3 - - TRBV5-1 TGCGCCAGCAGCTTTGGACAGAACACAGATACGCAGTATTTT CASSFGQNTDTQYF
TRBJ2-7 TRBD1 - TRBV5-5 TGTGCCAGCAGCTTGGGGGACAGGGCCTACGAGCAGTACTTC CASSLGDRAYEQYF
TRBJ1-1 TRBD1 - TRBV5-1 TGCGCCAGCAGCCCTGGGGACAGGGGGAACACTGAAGCTTTCTTT CASSPGDRGNTEAFF
TRBJ1-2 - - TRBV6-2/TRBV6-3 TGTGCCAGCAGTTCAGGATGGAGCTATGGCTACACCTTC CASSSGWSYGYTF
TRBJ1-1 - - TRBV6-1 TGTGCCAGCAGTGAAACCCGGGGCACTGAAGCTTTCTTT CASSETRGTEAFF
TRBJ2-3 - - TRBV29-1 TGCAGCGTGGAAGGCATGGCTACTAGCACAGATACGCAGTATTTT CSVEGMATSTDTQYF
TRBJ1-2 TRBD1 - TRBV18 TGTGCCAGCTCACCACTCCAGGGGGGTGATGGCTACACCTTC CASSPLQGGDGYTF
TRBJ2-7 - - TRBV6-2/TRBV6-3 TGTGCCAGCAGTTCAGGGGTACGACACGAGCAGTACTTC CASSSGVRHEQYF
TRBJ2-7 - - TRBV6-5 TGTGCCAGCAGTATCCGGGGTGGGGAGCAGTACTTC CASSIRGGEQYF
TRBJ1-1 - - TRBV7-9 TGTGCCAGCAGACATAGTTATGGTACCTCCACGGGATCTGAAGCTTTCTTT CASRHSYGTSTGSEAFF
TRBJ2-1 - few TRBV4-1 TGCGCCAGCAGCCAAGTGGTGGAGGGGCGGAATGAGCAGTTCTTC CASSQVVEGRNEQFF
TRBJ2-1 - - TRBV29-1 TGCAGCGTTGAATTCGGTCAGGGTGTCCACAATGAGCAGTTCTTC CSVEFGQGVHNEQFF
TRBJ2-1 - few TRBV5-1 TGCGCCAGCAGTGCCGGCGAGATCTACAATGAGCAGTTCTTC CASSAGEIYNEQFF